The T cell receptor beta chain under discussion was sequenced for a study of T cell responses to AZD1222 COVID-19 vaccine. Trimming removed 4 bases from V and 5 bases from J, with 14 bases in between. CDR1 is SGHTA, CDR2 FQGNSA, per germline. The CDR3 has 14 residues. Profiling relied on immunoSEQ multiplex PCR, and the TCRdb table lists in-frame clones only, not all of them. The sample lists more than 150,000 clones, about 90% seen once, with under 1.5% in the top ten. The chain has TRBV7-2 and TRBJ1-1; no clear D gene. The sample consisted of peripheral blood, taken 28 days after the second AZD1222 dose. This receptor was taken from an adult who received the AZD1222 COVID-19 vaccine. The CDR3 DNA reads TGTGCCAGCAGCTCCCATGGTTGGGAAACTGAAGCTTTCTTT. Protein: CASSSHGWETEAFF.